The present T cell receptor (beta chain) was sequenced within a study of regulatory T cells in long-lasting Graves disease. About the research overall: The definition of persistent Graves' disease was over 5 years of antithyroid drugs with positive TSH receptor antibodies.

This clonotype was counted many times. Its antigen is unidentified. Researchers made TCR beta libraries by using iRepertoire HTBI primers and running Arm-PCR on CDR3 regions. In TCRdb, the multiplex PCR reads were re-called with MiXCR into one record per CDR3 protein. The top ten clones hold less than 25% of a sample with some 370,000 distinct CDR3 sequences, under 25% of them seen once. General study results and limits: Samples came from peripheral blood alone, without thyroid tissue.

This sample's time point: persistent/refractory GD, antithyroid drugs over 5 years with positive TRAb. The TCR library was prepared using RNA isolated from PBMCs. The CDR3 covers 15 residues. V lost 0 bases and J lost 7; bases outside the gene matches: 4. CDR1 MNHEY and CDR2 SMNVEV come from the germline V gene (reference sequence). The sample consisted of peripheral blood mononuclear cells (PBMCs), taken when the disease was refractory, from a patient treated with antithyroid drugs. The rearrangement joins TRBV27 to TRBJ1-2, with 11 bases identical to TRBD1. The sequence came from a female donor with Graves disease. CDR3 region: CASSLSGTGGLGYTF. In nucleotides, the CDR3 is TGTGCCAGCAGTTTATCGGGGACAGGGGGTCTTGGCTACACCTTC.